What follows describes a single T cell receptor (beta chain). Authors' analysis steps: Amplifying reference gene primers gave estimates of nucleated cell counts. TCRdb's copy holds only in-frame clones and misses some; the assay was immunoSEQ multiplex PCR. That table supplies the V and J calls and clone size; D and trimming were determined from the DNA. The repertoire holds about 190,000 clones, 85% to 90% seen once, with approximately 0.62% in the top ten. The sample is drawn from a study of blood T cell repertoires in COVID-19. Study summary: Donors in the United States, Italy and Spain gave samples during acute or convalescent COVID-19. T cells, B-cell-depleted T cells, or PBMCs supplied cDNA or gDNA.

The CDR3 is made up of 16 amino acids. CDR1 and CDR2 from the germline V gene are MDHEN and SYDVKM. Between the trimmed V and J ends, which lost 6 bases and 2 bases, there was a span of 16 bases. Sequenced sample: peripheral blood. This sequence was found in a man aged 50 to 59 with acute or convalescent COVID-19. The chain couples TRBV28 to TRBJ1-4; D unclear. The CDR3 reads CASRHALVATNEKLFF. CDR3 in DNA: TGTGCCAGCAGACACGCCCTCGTGGCCACTAATGAAAAACTGTTTTTT.